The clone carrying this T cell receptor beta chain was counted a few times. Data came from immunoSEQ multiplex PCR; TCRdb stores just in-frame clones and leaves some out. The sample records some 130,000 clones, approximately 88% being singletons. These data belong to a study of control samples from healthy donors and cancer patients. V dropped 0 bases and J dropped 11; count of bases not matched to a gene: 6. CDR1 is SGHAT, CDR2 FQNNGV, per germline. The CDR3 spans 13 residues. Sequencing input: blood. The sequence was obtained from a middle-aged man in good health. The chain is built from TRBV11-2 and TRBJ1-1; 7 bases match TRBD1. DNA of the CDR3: TGTGCCAGCAGCTTAGATCGAACGACAGGGGCTTTCTTT. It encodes CASSLDRTTGAFF.